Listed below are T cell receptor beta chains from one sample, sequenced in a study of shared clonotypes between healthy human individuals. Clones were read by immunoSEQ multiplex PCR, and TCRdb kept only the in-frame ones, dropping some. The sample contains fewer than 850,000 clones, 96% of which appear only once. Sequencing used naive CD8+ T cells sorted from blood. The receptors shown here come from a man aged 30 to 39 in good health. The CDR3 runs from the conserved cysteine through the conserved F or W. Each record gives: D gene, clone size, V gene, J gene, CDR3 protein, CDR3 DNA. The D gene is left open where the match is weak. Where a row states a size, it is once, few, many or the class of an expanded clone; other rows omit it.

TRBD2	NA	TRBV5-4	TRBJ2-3	CASSLEGLAEITDTQYF	TGTGCCAGCAGCTTGGAGGGACTAGCGGAGATCACAGATACGCAGTATTTT
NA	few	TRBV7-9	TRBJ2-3	CASSFADTQYF	TGTGCCAGCAGCTTTGCAGATACGCAGTATTTT
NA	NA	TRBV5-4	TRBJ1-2	CASSLEGWGSPPFYGYTF	TGTGCCAGCAGCTTGGAAGGGTGGGGGTCCCCGCCCTTCTATGGCTACACCTTC
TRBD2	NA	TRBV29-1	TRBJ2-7	CSVEYPGGLDEQYF	TGCAGCGTTGAATACCCGGGAGGATTGGACGAGCAGTACTTC
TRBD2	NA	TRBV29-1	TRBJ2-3	CSVEGLAGVSDTQYF	TGCAGCGTTGAGGGACTAGCGGGAGTCTCAGATACGCAGTATTTT
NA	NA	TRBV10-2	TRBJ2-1	CASSEARYNEQFF	TGCGCCAGCAGTGAAGCGAGGTACAATGAGCAGTTCTTC
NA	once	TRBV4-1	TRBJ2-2	CASSQVGGLDFTGELFF	TGCGCCAGCAGCCAAGTCGGGGGGCTAGATTTCACCGGGGAGCTGTTTTTT
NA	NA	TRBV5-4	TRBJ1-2	CASSFLGPPNYGYTF	TGTGCCAGCAGCTTTCTAGGACCGCCGAACTATGGCTACACCTTC
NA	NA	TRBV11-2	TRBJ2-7	CASSLASEQYF	TGTGCCAGCAGCTTAGCGAGCGAGCAGTACTTC
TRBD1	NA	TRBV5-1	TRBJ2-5	CASSETGTQETQYF	TGCGCCAGCAGCGAGACAGGGACCCAAGAGACCCAGTACTTC
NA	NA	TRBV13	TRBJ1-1	CASSGALGGTEAFF	TGTGCCAGCAGCGGGGCCCTGGGGGGCACTGAAGCTTTCTTT
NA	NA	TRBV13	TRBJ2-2	CASSEEANTGELFF	TGTGCCAGCAGCGAAGAAGCGAACACCGGGGAGCTGTTTTTT